This T cell receptor (beta chain) was found in a study of CD8 T cells in ankylosing spondylitis. This CDR3 is 15 amino acids long. Germline values: CDR1 SGHAT, CDR2 FQNNGV. V trimming: 2 bases; J trimming: 4 bases; junction bases outside the gene matches: 2. Study-wide findings and caveats: Characteristic, it appeared, of ankylosing spondylitis blood was a TCR beta motif of fewer than 10 highly homologous variants. CD8+ by phenotype, disease-linked clones were relatively rare in peripheral blood. Matched ankylosing spondylitis synovial fluid reportedly showed significant enrichment of disease-linked clones.

TCRdb called the 5' RACE reads again in MiXCR, with one record for every CDR3 protein. The profile shows 400,000 or so distinct CDR3 sequences, 26% of them singletons. Remarks on this clonotype: Its antigen is still unknown.

The clonotype was recovered from a male donor with ankylosing spondylitis. Material for sequencing was blood, either unsorted or a sorted T cell fraction (not recorded which). This rearrangement joins TRBV11-2 to TRBJ2-1; 10 bases are shared with TRBD2. The CDR3 DNA sequence: TGTGCCAGCAGCTTACTAGCGGGAGTTTACAATGAGCAGTTCTTC. It codes for CASSLLAGVYNEQFF. The full variable domain, rest sourced from reference TRBV11-2 and TRBJ2-1, is EAGVAQSPRYKIIEKRQSVAFWCNPISGHATLYWYQQILGQGPKLLIQFQNNGVVDDSQLPKDRFSAERLKGVDSTLKIQPAKLEDSAVYLCASSLLAGVYNEQFFGPGTRLTVL.